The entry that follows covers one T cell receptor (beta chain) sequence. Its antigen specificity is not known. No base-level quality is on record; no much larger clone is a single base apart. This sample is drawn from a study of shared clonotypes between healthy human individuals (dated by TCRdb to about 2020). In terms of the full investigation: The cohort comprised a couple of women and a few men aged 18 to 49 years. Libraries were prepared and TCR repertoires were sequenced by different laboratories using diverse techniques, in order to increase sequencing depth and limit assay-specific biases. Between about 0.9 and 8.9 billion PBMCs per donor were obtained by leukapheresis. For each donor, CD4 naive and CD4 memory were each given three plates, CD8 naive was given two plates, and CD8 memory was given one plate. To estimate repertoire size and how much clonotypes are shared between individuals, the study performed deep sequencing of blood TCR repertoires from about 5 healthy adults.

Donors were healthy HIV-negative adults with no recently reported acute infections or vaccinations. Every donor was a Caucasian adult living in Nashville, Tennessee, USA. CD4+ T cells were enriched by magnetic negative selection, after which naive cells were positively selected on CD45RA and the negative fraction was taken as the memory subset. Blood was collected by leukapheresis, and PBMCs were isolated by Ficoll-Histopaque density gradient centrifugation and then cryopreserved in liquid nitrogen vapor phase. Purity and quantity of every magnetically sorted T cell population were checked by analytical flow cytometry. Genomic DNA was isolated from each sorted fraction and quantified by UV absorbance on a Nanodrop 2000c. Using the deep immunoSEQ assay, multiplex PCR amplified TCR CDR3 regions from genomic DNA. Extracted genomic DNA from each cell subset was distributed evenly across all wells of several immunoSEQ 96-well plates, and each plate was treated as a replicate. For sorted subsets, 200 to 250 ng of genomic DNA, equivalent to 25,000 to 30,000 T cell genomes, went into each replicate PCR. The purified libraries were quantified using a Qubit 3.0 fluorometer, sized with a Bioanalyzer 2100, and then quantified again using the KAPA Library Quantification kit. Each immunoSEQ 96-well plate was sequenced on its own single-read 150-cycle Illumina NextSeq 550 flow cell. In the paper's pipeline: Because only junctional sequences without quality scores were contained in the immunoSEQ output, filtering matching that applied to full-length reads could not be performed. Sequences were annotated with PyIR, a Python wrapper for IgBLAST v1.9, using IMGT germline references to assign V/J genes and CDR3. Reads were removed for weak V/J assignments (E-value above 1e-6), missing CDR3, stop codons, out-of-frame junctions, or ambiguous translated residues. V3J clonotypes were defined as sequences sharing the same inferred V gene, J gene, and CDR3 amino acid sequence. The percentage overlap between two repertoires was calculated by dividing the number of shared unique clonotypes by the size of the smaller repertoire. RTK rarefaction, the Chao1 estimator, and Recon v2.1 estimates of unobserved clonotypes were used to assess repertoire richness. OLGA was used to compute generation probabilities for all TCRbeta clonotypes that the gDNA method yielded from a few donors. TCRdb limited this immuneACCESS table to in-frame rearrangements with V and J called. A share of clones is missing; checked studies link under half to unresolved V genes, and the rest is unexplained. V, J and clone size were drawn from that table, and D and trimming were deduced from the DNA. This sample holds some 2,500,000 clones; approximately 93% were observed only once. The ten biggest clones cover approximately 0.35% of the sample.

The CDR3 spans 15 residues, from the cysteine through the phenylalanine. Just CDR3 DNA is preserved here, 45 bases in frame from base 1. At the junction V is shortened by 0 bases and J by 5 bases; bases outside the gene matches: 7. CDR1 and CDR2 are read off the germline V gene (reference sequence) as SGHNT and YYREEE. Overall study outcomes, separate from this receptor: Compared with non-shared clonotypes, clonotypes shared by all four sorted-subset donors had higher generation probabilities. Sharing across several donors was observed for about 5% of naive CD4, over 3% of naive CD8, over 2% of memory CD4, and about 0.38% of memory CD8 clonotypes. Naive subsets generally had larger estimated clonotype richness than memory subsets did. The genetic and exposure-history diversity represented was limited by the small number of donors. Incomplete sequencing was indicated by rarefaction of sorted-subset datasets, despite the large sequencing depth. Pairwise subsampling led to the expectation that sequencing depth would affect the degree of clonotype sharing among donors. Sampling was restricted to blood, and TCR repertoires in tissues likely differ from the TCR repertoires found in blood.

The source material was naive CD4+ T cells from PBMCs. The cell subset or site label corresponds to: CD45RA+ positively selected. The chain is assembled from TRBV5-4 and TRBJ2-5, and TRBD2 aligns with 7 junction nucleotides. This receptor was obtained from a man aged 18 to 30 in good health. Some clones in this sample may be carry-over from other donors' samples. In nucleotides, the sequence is TGTGCCAGCAGCTTGGCTAGCGGAGTCGGGGAGACCCAGTACTTC. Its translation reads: CASSLASGVGETQYF.